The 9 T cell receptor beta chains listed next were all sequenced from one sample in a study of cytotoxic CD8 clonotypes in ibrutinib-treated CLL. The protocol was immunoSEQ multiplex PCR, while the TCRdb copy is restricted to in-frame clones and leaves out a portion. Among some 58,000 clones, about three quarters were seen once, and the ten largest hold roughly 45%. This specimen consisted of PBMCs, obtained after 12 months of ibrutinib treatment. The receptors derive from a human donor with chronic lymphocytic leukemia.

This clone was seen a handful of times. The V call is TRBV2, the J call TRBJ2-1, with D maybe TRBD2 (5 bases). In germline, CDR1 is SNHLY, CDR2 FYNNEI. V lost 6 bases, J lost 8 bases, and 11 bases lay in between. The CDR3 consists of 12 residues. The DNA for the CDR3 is TGTGCCAGCAGGAAACTAGTGGATGAGCAGTTCTTC. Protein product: CASRKLVDEQFF.

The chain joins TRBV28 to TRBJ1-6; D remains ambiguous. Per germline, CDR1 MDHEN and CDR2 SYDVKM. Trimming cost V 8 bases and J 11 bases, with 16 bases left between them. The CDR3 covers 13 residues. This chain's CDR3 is CASCTKNSTPLHF. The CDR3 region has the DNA TGTGCCAGCTGTACTAAAAACTCGACACCCCTCCACTTT.

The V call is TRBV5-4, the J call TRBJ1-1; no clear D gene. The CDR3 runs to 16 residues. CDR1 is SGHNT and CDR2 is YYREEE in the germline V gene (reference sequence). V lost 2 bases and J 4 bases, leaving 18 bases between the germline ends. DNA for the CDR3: TGTGCCAGCAGCTTAGGGTCTACTATGCCGGGCACTGAAGCTTTCTTT. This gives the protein CASSLGSTMPGTEAFF.

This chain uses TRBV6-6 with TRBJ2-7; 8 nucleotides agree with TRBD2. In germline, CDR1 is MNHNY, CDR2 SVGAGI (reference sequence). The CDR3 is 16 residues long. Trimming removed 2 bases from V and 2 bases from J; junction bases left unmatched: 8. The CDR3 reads CASSYLLAGGTYEQYF. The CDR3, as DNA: TGTGCCAGCAGTTACCTTCTGGCGGGGGGAACCTACGAGCAGTACTTC.

The CDR3 DNA is TGTGCCAGCAGGGTTAGCGGGAGGAGGTACTTC. Amino acid sequence: CASRVSGRRYF. The rearrangement uses TRBV2 and TRBJ2-7, with 10 bases identical to TRBD2. CDR3 size: 11 residues. The trim removed 6 bases at V and 12 bases at J, leaving 5 bases unmatched. CDR1 and CDR2 from the germline V gene are SNHLY and FYNNEI.

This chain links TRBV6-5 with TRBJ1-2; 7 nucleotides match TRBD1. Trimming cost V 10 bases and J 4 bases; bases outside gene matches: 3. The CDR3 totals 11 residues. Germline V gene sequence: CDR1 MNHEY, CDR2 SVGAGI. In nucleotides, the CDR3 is TGTGCCACCACAGGGGCCTATGGCTACACCTTC. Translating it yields CATTGAYGYTF.

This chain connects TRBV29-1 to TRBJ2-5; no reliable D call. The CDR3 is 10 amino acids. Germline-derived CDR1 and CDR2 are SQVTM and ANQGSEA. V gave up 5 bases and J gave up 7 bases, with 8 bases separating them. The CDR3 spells CSVTMGTQYF. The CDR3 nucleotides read TGCAGCGTTACTATGGGGACCCAGTACTTC.

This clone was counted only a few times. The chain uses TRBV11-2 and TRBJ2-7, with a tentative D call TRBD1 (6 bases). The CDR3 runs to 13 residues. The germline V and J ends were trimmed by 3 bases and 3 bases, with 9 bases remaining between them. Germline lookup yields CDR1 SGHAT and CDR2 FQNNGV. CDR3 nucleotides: TGTGCCAGCAGCTTGGACAGACTCTACGAGCAGTACTTC. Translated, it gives CASSLDRLYEQYF.

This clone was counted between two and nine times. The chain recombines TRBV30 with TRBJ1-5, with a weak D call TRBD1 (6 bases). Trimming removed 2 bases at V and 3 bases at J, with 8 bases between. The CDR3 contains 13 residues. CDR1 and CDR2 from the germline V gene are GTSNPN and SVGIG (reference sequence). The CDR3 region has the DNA TGTGCCTGGAGTAACAGGGACAATCAGCCCCAGCATTTT. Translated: CAWSNRDNQPQHF.